This T cell receptor beta chain was found in a study of OX40 agonist ivuxolimab in advanced cancers. The repertoire was sequenced with immunoSEQ multiplex PCR; TCRdb's copy has only in-frame clones and lacks some. Among roughly 80,000 clones listed, over 90% were seen once. Germline assignment: CDR1 SNHLY and CDR2 FYNNEI. The CDR3 is made up of 15 amino acids. V shed 3 bases and J shed 3 bases, with 15 bases lying between them. The genes are TRBV2 and TRBJ2-7; a weak D match, TRBD1 (6 bases). The sample consisted of CD4+ or CD8+ T cells sorted from blood, taken in a trial of the OX40 agonist ivuxolimab. The sequence derives from an adult with an advanced solid tumor such as melanoma, head and neck, liver or kidney cancer. CDR3 nucleotide sequence: TGTGCCAGCAGTGACCCTACAGGGTCGGACTACGAGCAGTACTTC. Amino acid sequence: CASSDPTGSDYEQYF.